These 7 T cell receptor beta chains came from one sample sequenced in a study of T cells in Graves' hyperthyroidism and ophthalmopathy. Amplification of TCR beta CDR3 regions was performed using RNA transcripts as template. An initial round of RT-PCR targeting the TCR CDR3 relied on the HTBI primer set. TCRdb recomputed calls from the multiplex PCR reads with MiXCR, one row per CDR3 protein. The data show more than 500,000 distinct CDR3 sequences, 14% to 15% seen once. Sample: blood. These receptor sequences come from a woman in her thirties or forties with Graves' ophthalmopathy.

There are many counts of this clonotype. The gene calls are TRBV5-1 and TRBJ2-7; 8 bases are shared with TRBD1. After removal of 0 bases from V and 5 bases from J, the junction contained 7 bases not matched to a gene. The CDR3 is made up of 15 amino acids. CDR1 and CDR2 from the germline V gene are SGHRS and YFSETQ. Here the CDR3 DNA reads TGCGCCAGCAGCTTGGGGGGACAGGATATCGACGAGCAGTACTTC. Translating gives CASSLGGQDIDEQYF. The variable domain in full, completed from reference TRBV5-1 and TRBJ2-7, reads KAGVTQTPRYLIKTRGQQVTLSCSPISGHRSVSWYQQTPGQGLQFLFEYFSETQRNKGNFPGRFSGRQFSNSRSEMNVSTLELGDSALYLCASSLGGQDIDEQYFGPGTRLTVT.

This clonotype occurred many times. This chain connects TRBV6-2 or TRBV6-3 to TRBJ2-5, with unresolved D. The CDR3 runs to 11 residues. Germline lookup yields CDR1 MNHEY and CDR2 SVGEGT. V dropped 2 bases and J dropped 8 bases, with 6 bases sitting between them. The CDR3 sequence is CASSYMRTQYF. The CDR3 nucleotides are TGTGCCAGCAGTTACATGCGAACCCAGTACTTC.

This clonotype was seen many times. The rearrangement links TRBV12-3 or TRBV12-4 to TRBJ1-2, with D uncertain. The CDR3 loop spans 14 amino acids. V gave up 5 bases and J gave up 3 bases, with 13 bases separating them. CDR3 amino acids: CASSNRARDYGYTF. In DNA form, the CDR3 reads TGTGCCAGCAGTAACAGAGCGCGAGACTATGGCTACACCTTC.

This clonotype was counted at least ten times. The chain couples TRBV6-1 to TRBJ2-4; possibly TRBD1 for D (6 bases). Germline-derived CDR1 and CDR2 are MNHNS and SASEGT. The CDR3 contains 14 residues. V was pared by 2 bases and J by 4 bases, with 9 bases between. The CDR3 sequence is CASSELGGKNIQYF. The CDR3 DNA sequence: TGTGCCAGCAGTGAATTAGGGGGTAAAAACATTCAGTACTTC.

This clonotype was observed many times. V and J are TRBV11-3 and TRBJ2-7; TRBD1 matches at 7 bases. V shed 3 bases and J 5 bases; nucleotides not matched to a gene: 7. The CDR3 consists of 14 residues. Germline V CDR1 and CDR2: SGHNT, YENEEA. The CDR3 is CASSFGRGSDEQYF. Here the CDR3 DNA reads TGTGCCAGCAGCTTTGGCAGGGGGTCGGACGAGCAGTACTTC.

This clonotype was counted a few times. The rearrangement joins TRBV20-1 to TRBJ2-2; TRBD2 matches at 11 bases. The V gene's germline CDR1 is DFQATT and CDR2 SNEGSKA (reference sequence). The CDR3 is made up of 16 amino acids. With V trimmed by 2 bases and J by 5 bases, 7 bases remained unmatched. The CDR3 region is CSARKLLAGGTGELFF. CDR3 coding DNA: TGCAGTGCTAGAAAACTCCTAGCGGGAGGAACCGGGGAGCTGTTTTTT.

This clonotype came up a few times. This chain uses TRBV29-1 with TRBJ1-2, with D possibly being TRBD1 (6 bases). This CDR3 has 14 amino acids. Germline V lookup: CDR1 SQVTM, CDR2 ANQGSEA. Trimming left V 3 bases short and J 4 bases short, with 15 bases between. The CDR3 protein is CSVDGGGSGYGYTF. The CDR3 DNA reads TGCAGCGTTGACGGGGGGGGCTCTGGCTATGGCTACACCTTC.